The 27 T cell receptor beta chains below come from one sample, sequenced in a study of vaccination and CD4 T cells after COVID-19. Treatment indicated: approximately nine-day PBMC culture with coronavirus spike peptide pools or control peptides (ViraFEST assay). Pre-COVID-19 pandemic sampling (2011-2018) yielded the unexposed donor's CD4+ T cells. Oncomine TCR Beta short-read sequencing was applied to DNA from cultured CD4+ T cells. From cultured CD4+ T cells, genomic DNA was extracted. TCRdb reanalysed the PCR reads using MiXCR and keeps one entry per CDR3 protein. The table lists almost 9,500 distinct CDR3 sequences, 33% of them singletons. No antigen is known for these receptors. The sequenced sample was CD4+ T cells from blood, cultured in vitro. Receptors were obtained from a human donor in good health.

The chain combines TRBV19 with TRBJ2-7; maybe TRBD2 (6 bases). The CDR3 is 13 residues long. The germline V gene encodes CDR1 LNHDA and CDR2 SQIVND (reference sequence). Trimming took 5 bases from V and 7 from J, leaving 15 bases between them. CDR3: CASSPNGGLEQYF. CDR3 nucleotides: TGTGCCAGTAGTCCAAATGGAGGGCTGGAGCAGTACTTC.

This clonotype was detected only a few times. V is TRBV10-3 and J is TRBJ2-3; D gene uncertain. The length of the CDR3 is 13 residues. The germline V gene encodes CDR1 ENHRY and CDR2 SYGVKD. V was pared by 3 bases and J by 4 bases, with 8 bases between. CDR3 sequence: CAISERASDTQYF. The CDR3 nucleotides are TGTGCCATCAGTGAAAGGGCCTCAGATACGCAGTATTTT.

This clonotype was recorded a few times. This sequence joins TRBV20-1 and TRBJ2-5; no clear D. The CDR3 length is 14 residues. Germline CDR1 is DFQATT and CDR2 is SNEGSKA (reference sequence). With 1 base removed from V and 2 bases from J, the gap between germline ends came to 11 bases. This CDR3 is CSARVVVGQETQYF. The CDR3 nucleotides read TGCAGTGCTAGAGTGGTGGTGGGACAAGAGACCCAGTACTTC.

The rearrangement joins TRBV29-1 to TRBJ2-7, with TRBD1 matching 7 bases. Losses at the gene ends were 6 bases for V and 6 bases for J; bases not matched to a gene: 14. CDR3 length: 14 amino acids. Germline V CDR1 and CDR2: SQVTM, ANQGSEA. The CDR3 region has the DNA TGCAGCGTCAGTGACAGGGTGAGGTTATCCGAGCAGTACTTC. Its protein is CSVSDRVRLSEQYF.

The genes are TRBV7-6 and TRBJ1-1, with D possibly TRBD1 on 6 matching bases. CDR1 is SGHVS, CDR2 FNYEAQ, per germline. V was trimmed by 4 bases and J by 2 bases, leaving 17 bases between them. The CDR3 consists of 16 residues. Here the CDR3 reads CASSSTRGGGNTEAFF. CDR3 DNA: TGTGCCAGCAGCTCCACCAGAGGGGGGGGAAACACTGAAGCTTTCTTT.

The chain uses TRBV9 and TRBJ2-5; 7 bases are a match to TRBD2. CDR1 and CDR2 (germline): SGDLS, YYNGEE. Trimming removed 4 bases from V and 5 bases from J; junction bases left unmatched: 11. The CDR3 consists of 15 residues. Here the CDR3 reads CASSFGLVGPETQYF. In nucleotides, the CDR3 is TGTGCCAGCAGCTTTGGACTAGTGGGTCCCGAGACCCAGTACTTC.

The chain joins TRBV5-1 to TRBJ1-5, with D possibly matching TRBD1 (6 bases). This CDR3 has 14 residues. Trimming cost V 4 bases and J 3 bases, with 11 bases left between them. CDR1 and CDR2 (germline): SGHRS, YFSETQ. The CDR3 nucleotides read TGCGCCAGCAGCCTCGGACAGATCAATCAGCCCCAGCATTTT. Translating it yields CASSLGQINQPQHF.

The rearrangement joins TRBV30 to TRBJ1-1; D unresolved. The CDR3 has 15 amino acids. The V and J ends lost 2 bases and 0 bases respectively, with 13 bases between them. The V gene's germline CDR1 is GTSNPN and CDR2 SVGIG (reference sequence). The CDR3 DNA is TGTGCCTGGAGTCTGACGGAGCCTATGAACACTGAAGCTTTCTTT. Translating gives CAWSLTEPMNTEAFF.

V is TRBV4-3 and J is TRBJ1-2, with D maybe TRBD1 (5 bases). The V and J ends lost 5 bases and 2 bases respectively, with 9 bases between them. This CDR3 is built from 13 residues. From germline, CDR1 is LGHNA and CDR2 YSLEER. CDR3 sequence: CASSSEGNYGYTF. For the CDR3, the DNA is TGCGCCAGCAGCTCCGAGGGGAACTATGGCTACACCTTC.

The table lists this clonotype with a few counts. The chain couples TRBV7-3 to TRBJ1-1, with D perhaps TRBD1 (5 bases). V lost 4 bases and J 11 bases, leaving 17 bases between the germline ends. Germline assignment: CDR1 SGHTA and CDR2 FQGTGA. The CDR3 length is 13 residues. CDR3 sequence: CASSSISQGTAFF. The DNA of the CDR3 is TGTGCCAGCAGCTCAATATCCCAGGGAACCGCTTTCTTT. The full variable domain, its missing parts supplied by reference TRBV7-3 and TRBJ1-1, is GAGVSQTPSNKVTEKGKYVELRCDPISGHTALYWYRQSLGQGPEFLIYFQGTGAADDSGLPNDRFFAVRPEGSVSTLKIQRTERGDSAVYLCASSSISQGTAFFGQGTRLTVV.

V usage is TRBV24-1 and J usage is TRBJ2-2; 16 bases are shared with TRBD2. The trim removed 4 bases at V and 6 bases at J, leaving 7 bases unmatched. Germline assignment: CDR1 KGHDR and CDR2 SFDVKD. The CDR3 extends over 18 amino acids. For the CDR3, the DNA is TGTGCCACCAGTGACCCGGGACTAGCGGGAGGGCGGGCCGGGGAGCTGTTTTTT. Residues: CATSDPGLAGGRAGELFF.

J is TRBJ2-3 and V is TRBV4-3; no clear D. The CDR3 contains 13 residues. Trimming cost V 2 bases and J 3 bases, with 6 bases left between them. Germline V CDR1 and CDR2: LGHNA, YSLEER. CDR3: CASSQSRTDTQYF. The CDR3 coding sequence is TGCGCCAGCAGCCAAAGCCGGACAGATACGCAGTATTTT.

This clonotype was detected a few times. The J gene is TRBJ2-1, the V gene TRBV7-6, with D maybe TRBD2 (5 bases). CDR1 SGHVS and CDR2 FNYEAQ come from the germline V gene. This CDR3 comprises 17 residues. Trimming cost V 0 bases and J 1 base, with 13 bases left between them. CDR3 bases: TGTGCCAGCAGCTTAGCAGTTCAAGCGGCTTCCTACAATGAGCAGTTCTTC. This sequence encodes CASSLAVQAASYNEQFF.

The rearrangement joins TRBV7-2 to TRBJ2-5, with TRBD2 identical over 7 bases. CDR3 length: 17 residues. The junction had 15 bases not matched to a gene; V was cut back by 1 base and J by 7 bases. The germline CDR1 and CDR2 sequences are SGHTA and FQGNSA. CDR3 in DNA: TGTGCCAGCAGCTTAGTATCTGGCGGGAGTTGGCGGGGGACCCAGTACTTC. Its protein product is CASSLVSGGSWRGTQYF.

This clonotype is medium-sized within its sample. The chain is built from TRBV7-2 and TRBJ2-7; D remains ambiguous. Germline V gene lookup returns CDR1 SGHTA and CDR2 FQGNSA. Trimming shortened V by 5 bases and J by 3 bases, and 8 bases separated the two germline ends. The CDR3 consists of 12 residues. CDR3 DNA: TGTGCCAGCAGCGTCATTTACTACGAGCAGTACTTC. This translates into CASSVIYYEQYF.

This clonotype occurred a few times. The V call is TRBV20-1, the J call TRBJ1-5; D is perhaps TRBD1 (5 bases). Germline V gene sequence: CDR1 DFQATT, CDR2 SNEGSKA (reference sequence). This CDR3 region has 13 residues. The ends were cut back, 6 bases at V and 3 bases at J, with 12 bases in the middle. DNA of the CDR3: TGCAGTGCCCCCAGGGCCGACAATCAGCCCCAGCATTTT. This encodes CSAPRADNQPQHF.

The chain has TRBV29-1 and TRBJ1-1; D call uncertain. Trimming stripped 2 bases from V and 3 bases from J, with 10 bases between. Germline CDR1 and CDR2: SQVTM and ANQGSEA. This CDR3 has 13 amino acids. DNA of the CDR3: TGCAGCGTTGAAAACGGCGGGGACACTGAAGCTTTCTTT. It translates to CSVENGGDTEAFF.

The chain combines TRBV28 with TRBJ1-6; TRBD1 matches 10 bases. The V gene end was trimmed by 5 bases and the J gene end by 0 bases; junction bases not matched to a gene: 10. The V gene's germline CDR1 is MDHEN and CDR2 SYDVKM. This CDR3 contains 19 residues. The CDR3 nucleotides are TGTGCCAGCAGTCCCTTTGACAGGGGGCTGGGCTCCTATAATTCACCCCTCCACTTT. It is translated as CASSPFDRGLGSYNSPLHF.

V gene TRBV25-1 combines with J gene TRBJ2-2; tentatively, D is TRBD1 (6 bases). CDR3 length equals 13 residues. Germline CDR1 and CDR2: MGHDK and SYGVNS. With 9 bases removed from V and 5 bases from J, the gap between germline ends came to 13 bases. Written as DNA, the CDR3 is TGTGCCAGTGCAGGGGTTGGAACCGGGGAGCTGTTTTTT. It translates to CASAGVGTGELFF.

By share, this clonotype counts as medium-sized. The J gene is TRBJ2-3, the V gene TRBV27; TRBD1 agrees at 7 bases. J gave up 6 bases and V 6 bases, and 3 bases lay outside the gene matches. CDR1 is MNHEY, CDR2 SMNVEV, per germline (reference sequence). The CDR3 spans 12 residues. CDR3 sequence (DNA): TGTGCCAGCAGCGACAGGGTTGATACGCAGTATTTT. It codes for CASSDRVDTQYF.

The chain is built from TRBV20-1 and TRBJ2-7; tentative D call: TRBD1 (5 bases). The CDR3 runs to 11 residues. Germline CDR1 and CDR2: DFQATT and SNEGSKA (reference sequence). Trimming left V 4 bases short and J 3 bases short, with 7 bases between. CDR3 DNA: TGCAGTGCTACCAGGGACTACGAGCAGTACTTC. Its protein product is CSATRDYEQYF.

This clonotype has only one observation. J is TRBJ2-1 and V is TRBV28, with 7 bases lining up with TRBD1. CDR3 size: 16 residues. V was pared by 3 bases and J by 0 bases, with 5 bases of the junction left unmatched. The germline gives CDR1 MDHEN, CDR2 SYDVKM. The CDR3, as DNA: TGTGCCAGCAGTTTCTCCGCAGGGGGCTCCTACAATGAGCAGTTCTTC. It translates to CASSFSAGGSYNEQFF.

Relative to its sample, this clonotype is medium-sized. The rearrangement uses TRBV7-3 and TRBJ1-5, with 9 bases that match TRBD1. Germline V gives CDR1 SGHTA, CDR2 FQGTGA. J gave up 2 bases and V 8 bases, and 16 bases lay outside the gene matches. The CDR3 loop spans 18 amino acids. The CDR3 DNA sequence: TGTGCCAGCCACCGGGACAGGGACCTGGTACCTCGCAATCAGCCCCAGCATTTT. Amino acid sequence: CASHRDRDLVPRNQPQHF.

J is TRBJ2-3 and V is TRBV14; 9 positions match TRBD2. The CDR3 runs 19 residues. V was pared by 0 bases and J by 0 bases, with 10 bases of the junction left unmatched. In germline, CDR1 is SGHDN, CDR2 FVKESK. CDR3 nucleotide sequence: TGTGCCAGCAGCCAAGAATTTGCGGGAGGGCCCATTAGCACAGATACGCAGTATTTT. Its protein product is CASSQEFAGGPISTDTQYF. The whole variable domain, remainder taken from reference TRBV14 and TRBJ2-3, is EAGVTQFPSHSVIEKGQTVTLRCDPISGHDNLYWYRRVMGKEIKFLLHFVKESKQDESGMPNNRFLAERTGGTYSTLKVQPAELEDSGVYFCASSQEFAGGPISTDTQYFGPGTRLTVL.

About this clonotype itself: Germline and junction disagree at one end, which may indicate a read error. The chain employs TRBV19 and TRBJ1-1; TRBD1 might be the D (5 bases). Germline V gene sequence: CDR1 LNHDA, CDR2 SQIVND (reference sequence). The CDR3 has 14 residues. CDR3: CASSMTGRGTGAFF. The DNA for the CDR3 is TGTGCCAGTAGTATGACGGGGAGGGGAACTGGAGCTTTCTTT.

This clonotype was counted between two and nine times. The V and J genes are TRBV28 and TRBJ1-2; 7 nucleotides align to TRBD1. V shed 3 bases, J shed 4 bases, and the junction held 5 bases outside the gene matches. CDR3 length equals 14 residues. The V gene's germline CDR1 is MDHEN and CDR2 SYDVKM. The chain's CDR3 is CASSLYRQGYGYTF. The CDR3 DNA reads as TGTGCCAGCAGTTTGTACCGACAGGGCTATGGCTACACCTTC.

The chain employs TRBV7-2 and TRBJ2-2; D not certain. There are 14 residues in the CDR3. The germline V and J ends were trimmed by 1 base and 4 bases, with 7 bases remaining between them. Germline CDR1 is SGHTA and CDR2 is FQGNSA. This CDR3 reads CASSLGRPTGELFF. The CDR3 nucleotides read TGTGCCAGCAGCTTAGGGCGGCCCACCGGGGAGCTGTTTTTT.